The clone carrying this TCR beta chain was detected a few times. The data belong to a study of T-cell reconstitution after alpha-beta-depleted transplantation in children. Germline CDR1 is LGHNA and CDR2 is YNFKEQ. The CDR3 contains 14 residues. The V end lost 4 bases, the J end lost 0 bases, and 9 bases lay between the germline ends. For TCRbeta, the library was prepared with unique molecular identifiers. Using its own MiXCR run on the PCR reads, TCRdb lists one record per CDR3 protein. Here the sample spans a few hundred thousand distinct CDR3 sequences, 9% to 10% being singletons. This chain connects TRBV4-2 to TRBJ1-1; D remains ambiguous. This receptor was obtained from a human donor who donated a stem cell graft to a child with SCID. The input for sequencing was PBMCs from the stem cell graft donor, taken from the stem cell graft. The CDR3 loop is CASSPRHLNTEAFF. The CDR3 nucleotides are TGTGCCAGCAGCCCCCGACACTTGAACACTGAAGCTTTCTTT.